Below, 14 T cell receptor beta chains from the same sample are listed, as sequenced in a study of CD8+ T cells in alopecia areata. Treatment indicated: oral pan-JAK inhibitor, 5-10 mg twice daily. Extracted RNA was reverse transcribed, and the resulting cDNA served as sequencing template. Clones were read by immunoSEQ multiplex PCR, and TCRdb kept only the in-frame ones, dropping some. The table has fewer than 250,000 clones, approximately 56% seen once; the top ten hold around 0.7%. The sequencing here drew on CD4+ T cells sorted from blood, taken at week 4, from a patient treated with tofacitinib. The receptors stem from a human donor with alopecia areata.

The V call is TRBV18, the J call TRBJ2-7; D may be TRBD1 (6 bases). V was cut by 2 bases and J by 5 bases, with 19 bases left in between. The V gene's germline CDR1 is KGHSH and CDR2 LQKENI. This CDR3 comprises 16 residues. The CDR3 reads CASSPEGGRGSNEQYF. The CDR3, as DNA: TGTGCCAGCTCACCAGAGGGCGGCAGGGGAAGCAACGAGCAGTACTTC.

CDR3 region: CASSPPGGTEAFF. The CDR3 nucleotides read TGTGCCAGCAGTCCGCCCGGGGGCACTGAAGCTTTCTTT. The chain joins TRBV6-5 to TRBJ1-1, with D possibly matching TRBD1 (5 bases). This CDR3 contains 13 residues. Germline V lookup: CDR1 MNHEY, CDR2 SVGAGI. V shed 5 bases and J shed 4 bases, with 11 bases lying between them.

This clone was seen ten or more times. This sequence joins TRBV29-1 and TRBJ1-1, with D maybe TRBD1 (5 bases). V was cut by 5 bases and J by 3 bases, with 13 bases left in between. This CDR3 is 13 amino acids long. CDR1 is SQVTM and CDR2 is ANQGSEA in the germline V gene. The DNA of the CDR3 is TGCAGCGTTAGACCATCGGGGGACACTGAAGCTTTCTTT. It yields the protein CSVRPSGDTEAFF.

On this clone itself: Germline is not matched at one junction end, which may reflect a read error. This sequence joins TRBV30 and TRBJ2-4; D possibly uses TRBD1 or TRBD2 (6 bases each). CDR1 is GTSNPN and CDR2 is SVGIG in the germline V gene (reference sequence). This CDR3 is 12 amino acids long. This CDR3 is CAWSVGMGGVRF. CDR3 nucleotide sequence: TGTGCCTGGAGTGTAGGGATGGGGGGCGTCCGCTTC. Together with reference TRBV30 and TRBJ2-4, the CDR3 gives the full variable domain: SQTIHQWPATLVQPVGSPLSLECTVEGTSNPNLYWYRQAAGRGLQLLFYSVGIGQISSEVPQNLSASRPQDRQFILSSKKLLLSDSGFYLCAWSVGMGGVRFGAGTRLSVL.

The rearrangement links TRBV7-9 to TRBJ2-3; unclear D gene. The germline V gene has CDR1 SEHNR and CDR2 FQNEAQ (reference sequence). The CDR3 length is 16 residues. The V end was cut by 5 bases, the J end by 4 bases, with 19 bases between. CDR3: CASSPNLARTPDTQYF. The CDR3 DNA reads TGTGCCAGCAGCCCTAACTTGGCGAGGACCCCAGATACGCAGTATTTT.

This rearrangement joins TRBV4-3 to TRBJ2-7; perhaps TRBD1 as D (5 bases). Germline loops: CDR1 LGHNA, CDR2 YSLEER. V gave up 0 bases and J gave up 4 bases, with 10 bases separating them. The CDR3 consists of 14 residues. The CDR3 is CASSQEDDRYEQYF. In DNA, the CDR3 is TGCGCCAGCAGCCAAGAGGACGACAGATACGAGCAGTACTTC.

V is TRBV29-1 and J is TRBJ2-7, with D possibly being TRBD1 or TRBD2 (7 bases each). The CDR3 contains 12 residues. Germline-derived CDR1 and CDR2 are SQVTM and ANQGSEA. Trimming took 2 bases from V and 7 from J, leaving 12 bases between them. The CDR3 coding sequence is TGCAGCGTTGAACAGGGGGGGATGGAGCAGTACTTC. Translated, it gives CSVEQGGMEQYF.

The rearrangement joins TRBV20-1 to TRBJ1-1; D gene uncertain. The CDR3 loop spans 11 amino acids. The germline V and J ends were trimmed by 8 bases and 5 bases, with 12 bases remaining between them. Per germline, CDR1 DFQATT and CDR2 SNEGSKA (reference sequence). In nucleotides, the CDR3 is TGCAGTTCCAGAGGTGGGACTGAAGCTTTCTTT. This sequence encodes CSSRGGTEAFF.

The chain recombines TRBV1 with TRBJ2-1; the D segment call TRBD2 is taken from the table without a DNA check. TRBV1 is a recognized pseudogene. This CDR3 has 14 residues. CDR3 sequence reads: CTSSHSRGRAEQFF. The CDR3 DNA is TGCACCAGCAGCCACTCCCGGGGGAGAGCTGAGCAGTTCTTC.

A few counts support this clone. CDR3 coding DNA: TGCAGCGTTGAAAGTAGTGGCTACGGTGAGCAGTTCTTC. It translates to CSVESSGYGEQFF. V and J are TRBV29-1 and TRBJ2-1; unclear D gene. CDR1 is SQVTM and CDR2 is ANQGSEA in the germline V gene. Trimming took off 2 bases at V and 9 bases at J, with 14 bases between the two ends. The CDR3 has 13 amino acids.

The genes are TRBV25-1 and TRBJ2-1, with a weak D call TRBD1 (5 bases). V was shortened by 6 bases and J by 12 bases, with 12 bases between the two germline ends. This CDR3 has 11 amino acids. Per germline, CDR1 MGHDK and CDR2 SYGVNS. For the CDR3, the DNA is TGTGCCAGCAGACCCAGGGAATCGCAGTTCTTC. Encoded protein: CASRPRESQFF.

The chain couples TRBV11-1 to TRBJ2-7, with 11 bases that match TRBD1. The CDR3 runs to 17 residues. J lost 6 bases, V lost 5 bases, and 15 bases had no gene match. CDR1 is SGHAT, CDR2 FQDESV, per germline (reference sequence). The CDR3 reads CASSKNLAGTGGSEQYF. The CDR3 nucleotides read TGTGCCAGCAGCAAAAACCTCGCCGGGACAGGGGGATCCGAGCAGTACTTC.

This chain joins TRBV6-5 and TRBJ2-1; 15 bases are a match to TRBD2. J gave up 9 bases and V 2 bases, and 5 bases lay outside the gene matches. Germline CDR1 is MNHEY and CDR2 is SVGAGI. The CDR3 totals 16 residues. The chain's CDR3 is CASSYRTSGRAGEQFF. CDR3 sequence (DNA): TGTGCCAGCAGTTACCGGACTAGCGGGAGGGCCGGTGAGCAGTTCTTC.

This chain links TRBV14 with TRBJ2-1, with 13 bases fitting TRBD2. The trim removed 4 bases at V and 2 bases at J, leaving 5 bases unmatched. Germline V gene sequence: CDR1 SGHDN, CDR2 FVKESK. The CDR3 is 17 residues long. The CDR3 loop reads CASSPLTSGRPYNEQFF. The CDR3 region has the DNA TGTGCCAGCAGCCCGTTGACTAGCGGGAGGCCCTACAATGAGCAGTTCTTC.